The following is a T cell receptor (beta chain) sequence with its context. From germline, CDR1 is SEHNR and CDR2 FQNEAQ (reference sequence). Germline trimming cut 5 bases from V and 3 bases from J; bases unmatched to any gene: 13. The CDR3 has 18 residues. Profiling relied on immunoSEQ multiplex PCR, and the TCRdb table lists in-frame clones only, not all of them. The data contain over 200,000 clones, more than 85% of them singletons. The sample is drawn from a study of blood T cell repertoires in COVID-19. The chain has TRBV7-9 and TRBJ2-2; 9 bases map to TRBD1. This receptor was taken from a person between 18 and 35 years old with COVID-19, enrolled during active disease. The sample was peripheral blood. The CDR3 reads CASSPPMPGQGYTGELFF. CDR3 nucleotide sequence: TGTGCCAGCAGCCCCCCAATGCCGGGACAGGGATACACCGGGGAGCTGTTTTTT.